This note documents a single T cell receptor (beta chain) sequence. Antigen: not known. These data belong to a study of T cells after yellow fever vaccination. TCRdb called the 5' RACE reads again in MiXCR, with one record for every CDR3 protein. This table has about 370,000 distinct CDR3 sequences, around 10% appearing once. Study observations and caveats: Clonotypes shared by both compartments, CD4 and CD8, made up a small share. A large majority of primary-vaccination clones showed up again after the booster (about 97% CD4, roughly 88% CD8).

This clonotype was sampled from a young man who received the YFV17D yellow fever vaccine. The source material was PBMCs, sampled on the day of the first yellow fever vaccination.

For the CDR3, the DNA is TGTGCCAGCTCACACAGCCACGGGGGGGTAGGGATGTACGAGCAGTACTTC. Its protein product is CASSHSHGGVGMYEQYF. The chain employs TRBV18 and TRBJ2-7; 8 bases fit TRBD2. V gave up 4 bases and J gave up 4 bases; unmatched junction bases: 15. The CDR3 has 17 amino acids. The V gene's germline CDR1 is KGHSH and CDR2 LQKENI.